This T cell receptor beta chain was captured by sequencing in a study of untreated major depressive disorder. Study-level findings and limits: Compared with controls, depressed patients showed more TRBV05-01 (Vbeta 5.1) usage in CD4+ T cells. Each subject's top five TRBV05-01 clones were all private.

V was clipped by 2 bases and J by 8 bases, with 15 bases between them. CDR3 length: 14 residues. Looked up from germline, CDR1 is GTSNPN and CDR2 is SVGIG (reference sequence). For this clone: The antigen is not known.

Sequenced by immunoSEQ multiplex PCR; TCRdb stores in-frame clones only, minus some. The sample has about 21,000 clones; about 90% are singletons. V gene TRBV30 combines with J gene TRBJ1-4; D may be TRBD1 (5 bases). The sequencing sample was made of CD4+ T cells from PBMCs. The sequence derives from a woman in her thirties or forties in good health. This CDR3 reads CAWSRVWGREKLFF. CDR3 in DNA: TGTGCCTGGAGTAGGGTATGGGGGAGAGAAAAACTGTTTTTT.